The 14 T cell receptor beta chains listed next were all sequenced from one sample in a study of a mutant IDH1 vaccine in newly diagnosed glioma (TCRdb year 2021). According to the study, the label for this sample's time point signals: week 35, safety follow-up. Each vaccine dose, consisting of 300 ug of a 20-mer mutant IDH1 peptide in Montanide, was administered subcutaneously with topical imiquimod. Their target antigens are unknown. Library method: the immunoSEQ multiplex PCR assay. Here the immuneACCESS table is served through TCRdb, limited to in-frame sequences with V and J called. Missing clones are a known gap in these copies; in checked studies unresolved V genes cover under half, and the rest lacks a known reason. Here the sample has some 30,000 clones; around three quarters occur a single time. The top ten constitute about 9.3% of the sample. The material sequenced was PBMCs, taken from a glioma patient whose treatment included an IDH1 peptide vaccine. The receptors come from a young woman with glioma. Some clones in this sample may be carry-over from other donors' samples.

The chain couples TRBV6-1 to TRBJ1-2; D gene ambiguous. The germline V and J ends were trimmed by 4 bases and 0 bases, with 9 bases remaining between them. CDR1 and CDR2 from the germline V gene are MNHNS and SASEGT. This CDR3 contains 14 residues. CDR3 sequence: CASSGEYANYGYTF. In nucleotides, the CDR3 is TGTGCCAGCAGTGGGGAGTATGCTAACTATGGCTACACCTTC.

In DNA, the CDR3 is TGTGCCAGCAGCTTAGGGGAACCGGATACGCAGTATTTT. Its protein is CASSLGEPDTQYF. This chain links TRBV7-6 with TRBJ2-3; D remains unclear. The CDR3 has 13 amino acids. Trimming removed 1 base from V and 6 bases from J, with 8 bases in between. Germline CDR1 is SGHVS and CDR2 is FNYEAQ.

This chain connects TRBV10-2 to TRBJ2-5; D ambiguous. Trimming took 8 bases from V and 2 from J, leaving 9 bases between them. The CDR3 length is 12 residues. Germline lookup yields CDR1 WSHSY and CDR2 SAAADI. The CDR3 here is CASGRRQETQYF. CDR3 DNA: TGCGCCAGCGGTAGACGGCAAGAGACCCAGTACTTC.

This clone has only a few counts. This chain joins TRBV9 and TRBJ2-2; D is unclear. CDR3 length: 11 residues. V shed 5 bases and J shed 4 bases, with 3 bases lying between them. Looked up from germline, CDR1 is SGDLS and CDR2 is YYNGEE. The CDR3 here is CASRGTGELFF. In DNA, the CDR3 is TGTGCCAGCAGGGGCACCGGGGAGCTGTTTTTT. The full variable domain, its missing parts supplied by reference TRBV9 and TRBJ2-2, is DSGVTQTPKHLITATGQRVTLRCSPRSGDLSVYWYQQSLDQGLQFLIQYYNGEERAKGNILERFSAQQFPDLHSELNLSSLELGDSALYFCASRGTGELFFGEGSRLTVL.

The DNA for the CDR3 is TGTGCCAGCGGGAGGACAAGCACAGATACGCAGTATTTT. Translating it yields CASGRTSTDTQYF. The genes are TRBV19 and TRBJ2-3; 7 bases line up with TRBD2. The CDR3 runs 13 residues. With V trimmed by 9 bases and J by 0 bases, 3 bases remained unmatched. Per germline, CDR1 LNHDA and CDR2 SQIVND (reference sequence).

The gene calls are TRBV5-6 and TRBJ2-1, with 11 bases matching TRBD2. V trimming: 4 bases; J trimming: 5 bases; junction bases outside the gene matches: 5. The CDR3 is 15 residues long. Looked up from germline, CDR1 is SGHDT and CDR2 is YYEEEE. DNA for the CDR3: TGTGCCAGCAGCCTGGGACTAGCGGCCAACAATGAGCAGTTCTTC. This codes for CASSLGLAANNEQFF. The full variable domain, its missing parts supplied by reference TRBV5-6 and TRBJ2-1, is DAGVTQSPTHLIKTRGQQVTLRCSPKSGHDTVSWYQQALGQGPQFIFQYYEEEERQRGNFPDRFSGHQFPNYSSELNVNALLLGDSALYLCASSLGLAANNEQFFGPGTRLTVL.

The V call is TRBV6-4, the J call TRBJ2-7, with 7 bases identical to TRBD2. Germline CDR1 and CDR2: MRHNA and SNTAGT. J was trimmed by 3 bases and V by 5 bases; bases with no gene match: 13. CDR3 length equals 16 residues. In DNA, the CDR3 is TGTGCCAGCAGTACCTTGGGGAGCGGGGAGAGCTACGAGCAGTACTTC. This codes for CASSTLGSGESYEQYF.

This chain joins TRBV30 and TRBJ2-7; D might be TRBD1 (7 bases). Trimming took off 3 bases at V and 6 bases at J, with 18 bases between the two ends. Germline CDR1 is GTSNPN and CDR2 is SVGIG (reference sequence). The CDR3 totals 14 residues. CDR3 nucleotides: TGTGCCTGGAGCTATCCAGGGGGGCGCATCGAGCAGTACTTC. Its translation: CAWSYPGGRIEQYF.

This clone was seen only once. The rearrangement uses TRBV21-1 and TRBJ2-7; the table's D gene call, TRBD2, was not cross checked with the DNA. TRBV21-1 is noted as a pseudogene. This CDR3 is built from 20 residues. The CDR3 coding sequence is TGTGCCAGCAGCAGCCAGAGGGGGCTCGGGACTAGCGGGATCCCCTACGAGCAGTACTTC. Translating it yields CASSSQRGLGTSGIPYEQYF.

The chain recombines TRBV6-6 with TRBJ1-1, with D possibly being TRBD1 (6 bases). The CDR3 has 15 amino acids. Trimming shortened V by 4 bases and J by 5 bases, and 17 bases separated the two germline ends. Germline V gives CDR1 MNHNY, CDR2 SVGAGI (reference sequence). The CDR3 DNA follows: TGTGCCAGCAGTTTGTCGGGGGCGCTTAGAACTGAAGCTTTCTTT. Its translation: CASSLSGALRTEAFF.

The chain links TRBV27 to TRBJ1-1, with a possible D match to TRBD1 (5 bases). Germline V gives CDR1 MNHEY, CDR2 SMNVEV (reference sequence). V lost 2 bases and J 5 bases, leaving 21 bases between the germline ends. The CDR3 length is 17 residues. In DNA form, the CDR3 reads TGTGCCAGCAGTTTACGGGGGACGACACCGGCGGGGACTGAAGCTTTCTTT. This gives the protein CASSLRGTTPAGTEAFF.

The chain links TRBV6-5 to TRBJ1-1; 11 bases align to TRBD1. This CDR3 is 15 amino acids long. The germline CDR1 and CDR2 sequences are MNHEY and SVGAGI. Trimming removed 2 bases from V and 3 bases from J; junction bases left unmatched: 2. Written as DNA, the CDR3 is TGTGCCAGCAGTTACGGGACAGGGGGAGACACTGAAGCTTTCTTT. Protein sequence: CASSYGTGGDTEAFF.

This chain links TRBV10-3 with TRBJ2-3; D tentatively reads TRBD1 or TRBD2 (5 bases each). The CDR3 extends over 13 amino acids. CDR1 is ENHRY and CDR2 is SYGVKD in the germline V gene. The ends were cut back, 8 bases at V and 6 bases at J, with 15 bases in the middle. Here the CDR3 reads CAIESAWGDTQYF. In DNA, the CDR3 is TGTGCCATCGAATCGGCTTGGGGGGATACGCAGTATTTT.

The chain is built from TRBV2 and TRBJ1-5; the D gene is possibly TRBD1 (5 bases). The germline V gene encodes CDR1 SNHLY and CDR2 FYNNEI. The CDR3 contains 15 residues. The V and J ends lost 5 bases and 7 bases respectively, with 18 bases between them. The CDR3 nucleotides read TGTGCCAGCAGTTGGGGCCCCCTACGAGACCAGCCCCAGCATTTT. This sequence encodes CASSWGPLRDQPQHF.